This passage covers 4 T cell receptor beta chains from one sample sequenced in a study of blood T cells in healthy people across ages. Using a J-beta primer mix together with a sample-barcoded 5' primer, a second PCR was run for roughly 7 to 11 cycles. TCRdb re-derived calls from the 5' RACE reads in MiXCR, one entry per CDR3 protein. The table includes 700,000 to 850,000 distinct CDR3 sequences, roughly 53% detected once. Material for sequencing was blood. The receptor set was obtained from a man aged 80 or over in good health.

This clonotype has just one count. This chain uses TRBV29-1 with TRBJ2-5, with D perhaps matching TRBD2 (5 bases). The V gene lost 6 bases and the J gene lost 11 bases, with 25 bases spanning the gap. Germline-derived CDR1 and CDR2 are SQVTM and ANQGSEA. The CDR3 is made up of 14 amino acids. The CDR3, as DNA: TGCAGCGTGGCGGGTGCAGACCGAAACAATGAGCAGTACTTC. Its translation is CSVAGADRNNEQYF.

The V call is TRBV4-1, the J call TRBJ2-7, with 10 bases aligning to TRBD2. Germline V gene data show CDR1 as MGHRA and CDR2 as YSYEKL. V lost 1 base, J lost 2 bases, and 11 bases stayed unmatched. The CDR3 runs to 18 residues. CDR3 sequence (DNA): TGCGCCAGCAGCCAAGCCCCCGCCGGGACTAGCGTAACCTACGAGCAGTACTTC. Amino acid sequence: CASSQAPAGTSVTYEQYF.

V and J are TRBV21-1 and TRBJ2-4; TRBD1 was called by the table and not checked on the DNA. TRBV21-1 is a pseudogene. This CDR3 is built from 17 residues. The CDR3 protein is CASSKGQGKLSKNIQYF. The CDR3, as DNA: TGTGCCAGCAGCAAAGGGCAGGGGAAGTTGTCCAAAAACATTCAGTACTTC.

This sequence joins TRBV7-2 and TRBJ2-7; D call uncertain. Germline V gives CDR1 SGHTA, CDR2 FQGNSA. Trimming cost V 3 bases and J 2 bases, with 17 bases left between them. The CDR3 totals 16 residues. DNA of the CDR3: TGTGCCAGCAGCTTCCCGTTTAATCAATGGCCCTACGAGCAGTACTTC. This encodes CASSFPFNQWPYEQYF.